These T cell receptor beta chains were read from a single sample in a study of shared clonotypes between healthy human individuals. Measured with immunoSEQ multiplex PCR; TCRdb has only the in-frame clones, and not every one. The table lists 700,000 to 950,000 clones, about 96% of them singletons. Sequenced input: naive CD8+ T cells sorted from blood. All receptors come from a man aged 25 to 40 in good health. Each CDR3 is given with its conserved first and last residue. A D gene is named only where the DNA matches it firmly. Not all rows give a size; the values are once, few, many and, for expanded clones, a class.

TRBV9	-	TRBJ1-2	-	CASSRATWDTYGYTF	TGTGCCAGCAGCCGAGCTACTTGGGATACCTATGGCTACACCTTC
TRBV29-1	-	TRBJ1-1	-	CSVEGSPGELNTEAFF	TGCAGCGTTGAAGGTTCGCCAGGGGAATTGAACACTGAAGCTTTCTTT
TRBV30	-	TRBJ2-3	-	CAWSVLGYGDTQYF	TGTGCCTGGAGTGTACTTGGGTACGGAGATACGCAGTATTTT
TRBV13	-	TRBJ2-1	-	CASSLARDNEQFF	TGTGCCAGCAGCTTAGCGAGGGACAATGAGCAGTTCTTC
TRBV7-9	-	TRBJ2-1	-	CAIAEDSYNEQFF	TGTGCCATTGCAGAGGACTCCTACAATGAGCAGTTCTTC
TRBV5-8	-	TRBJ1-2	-	CASSQNDERAGRDGYTF	TGTGCCAGCAGCCAAAACGACGAACGTGCGGGAAGGGATGGCTACACCTTC
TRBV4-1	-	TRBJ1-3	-	CASSQEGGNTIYF	TGCGCCAGCAGCCAAGAAGGTGGAAACACCATATATTTT
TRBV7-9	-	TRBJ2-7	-	CASSQLNEQYF	TGTGCCAGCAGCCAACTTAACGAGCAGTACTTC
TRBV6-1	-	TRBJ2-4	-	CASIKVHDGKNIQYF	TGTGCCAGCATTAAGGTACATGATGGCAAAAACATTCAGTACTTC
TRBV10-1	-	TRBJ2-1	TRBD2	CASSVAGELNSYNEQFF	TGCGCCAGCAGCGTAGCGGGAGAGCTCAACTCCTACAATGAGCAGTTCTTC
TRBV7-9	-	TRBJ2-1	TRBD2	CASSSTTSGAGSYNEQFF	TGTGCCAGCAGCTCGACGACTAGCGGAGCTGGCTCCTACAATGAGCAGTTCTTC
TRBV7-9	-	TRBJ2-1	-	CASSPRLAPEQFF	TGTGCCAGCAGCCCCCGACTGGCCCCGGAGCAGTTCTTC
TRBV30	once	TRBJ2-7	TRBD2	CAWNELAGGYEQYF	TGTGCCTGGAACGAACTAGCGGGAGGCTACGAGCAGTACTTC
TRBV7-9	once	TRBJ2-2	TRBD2	CASSPGGRTGELFF	TGTGCCAGCAGCCCGGGAGGGCGCACCGGGGAGCTGTTTTTT
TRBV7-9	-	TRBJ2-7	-	CASSLSPGSYEQYF	TGTGCCAGCAGCTTATCCCCAGGGTCCTACGAGCAGTACTTC
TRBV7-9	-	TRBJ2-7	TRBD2	CASSGERELEYEQYF	TGTGCCAGCAGTGGAGAGCGGGAGTTGGAGTACGAGCAGTACTTC
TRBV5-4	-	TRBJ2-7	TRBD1	CASTRPGTGADLYEQYF	TGTGCCAGCACCCGGCCGGGGACAGGGGCCGACCTCTACGAGCAGTACTTC
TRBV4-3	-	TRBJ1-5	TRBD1	CASSQVDRADQPQHF	TGCGCCAGCAGCCAAGTCGACAGGGCAGATCAGCCCCAGCATTTT
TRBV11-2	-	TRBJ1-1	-	CASSRAGEGGTEAFF	TGTGCCAGCAGCAGAGCCGGAGAGGGAGGCACTGAAGCTTTCTTT
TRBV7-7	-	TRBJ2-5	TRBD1	CASSLGAGGDETQYF	TGTGCCAGCAGCTTAGGGGCAGGGGGCGACGAGACCCAGTACTTC
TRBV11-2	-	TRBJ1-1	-	CASSLDPLKGQLNTEAFF	TGTGCCAGCAGCTTAGATCCTCTAAAGGGGCAGTTAAACACTGAAGCTTTCTTT
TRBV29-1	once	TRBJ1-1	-	CSVEGVGGDTEAFF	TGCAGCGTTGAAGGGGTGGGTGGGGACACTGAAGCTTTCTTT
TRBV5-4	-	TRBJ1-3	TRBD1	CASSLQGAGNTIYF	TGTGCCAGCAGCTTGCAGGGGGCTGGAAACACCATATATTTT
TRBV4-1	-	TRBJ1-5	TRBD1	CASSQGTGWQPQHF	TGCGCCAGCAGCCAAGGGACAGGGTGGCAGCCCCAGCATTTT
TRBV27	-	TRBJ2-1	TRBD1	CASSQLGTDNEQFF	TGTGCCAGCAGCCAGTTGGGGACAGACAATGAGCAGTTCTTC
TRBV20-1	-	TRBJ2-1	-	CSARGEPQFF	TGCAGTGCTAGAGGGGAACCACAGTTCTTC
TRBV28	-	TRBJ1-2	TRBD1	CASSFRGLNYGYTF	TGTGCCAGCAGTTTCAGGGGGCTCAACTATGGCTACACCTTC
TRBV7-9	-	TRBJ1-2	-	CASESPGLLHGYTF	TGTGCCAGCGAATCCCCGGGGTTACTGCATGGCTACACCTTC
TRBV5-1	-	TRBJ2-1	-	CASSLVGVMVNEQFF	TGCGCCAGCAGCTTGGTTGGGGTGATGGTGAATGAGCAGTTCTTC
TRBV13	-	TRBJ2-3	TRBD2	CASSSGLAGEDTQYF	TGTGCCAGCAGCTCGGGACTAGCGGGAGAGGATACGCAGTATTTT
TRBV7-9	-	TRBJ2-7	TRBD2	CASSGGTRWDEQYF	TGTGCCAGCAGCGGAGGGACTAGATGGGACGAGCAGTACTTC
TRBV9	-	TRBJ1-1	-	CASSVGGGPGTEAFF	TGTGCCAGCAGCGTAGGGGGAGGACCCGGGACTGAAGCTTTCTTT
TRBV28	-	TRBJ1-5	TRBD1	CASRHRTGDQPQHF	TGTGCCAGCAGACACCGGACAGGGGATCAGCCCCAGCATTTT
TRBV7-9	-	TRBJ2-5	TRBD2	CASSLWTSGRETQYF	TGTGCCAGCAGCTTATGGACTAGCGGGAGAGAGACCCAGTACTTC
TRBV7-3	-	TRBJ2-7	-	CASSLYGGGSYEQYF	TGTGCCAGCAGCTTATATGGGGGCGGCTCCTACGAGCAGTACTTC
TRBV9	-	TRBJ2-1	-	CASSVRPSPRDNEQFF	TGTGCCAGCAGCGTTCGCCCGAGTCCGAGGGACAATGAGCAGTTCTTC
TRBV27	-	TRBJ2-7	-	CASSNGGAYEQYF	TGTGCCAGCAGTAATGGTGGGGCCTACGAGCAGTACTTC
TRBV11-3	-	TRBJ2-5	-	CASSVGTDDYQETQYF	TGTGCCAGCAGCGTAGGGACCGATGACTACCAAGAGACCCAGTACTTC
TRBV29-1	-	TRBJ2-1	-	CSANGAEVSYNEQFF	TGCAGCGCCAATGGGGCGGAGGTCTCCTACAATGAGCAGTTCTTC